This entry features one T cell receptor beta chain sequence. V lost 1 base, J lost 1 base, and 11 bases lay in between. From germline, CDR1 is MNHNS and CDR2 SASEGT. The CDR3 totals 15 residues. TCRdb's copy holds only in-frame clones and misses some; the assay was immunoSEQ multiplex PCR. This sample yields about 22,000 clones, of which around 85% are seen a single time; 27% belongs to the top ten. This entry belongs to a study of sequential checkpoint blockade in melanoma. Across the study: Both treatment sequences were followed by maintenance nivolumab.

Treatment in this sample: randomized to nivolumab then ipilimumab (arm A) or the reverse (arm B). Patients had received no earlier DNA-damaging chemotherapy. Live CD3+CD8+ CD19− CD56− cells were sorted from PBMCs. The sequence came from a human donor with melanoma. The source was CD8+ T cells sorted from blood (inferred from file names), collected from a patient given nivolumab and ipilimumab in sequence. The chain joins TRBV6-1 to TRBJ2-7, with D unresolved. The CDR3 nucleotides are TGTGCCAGCAGTGAAGGTTTGGCAGATTCCTACGAGCAGTACTTC. This sequence encodes CASSEGLADSYEQYF.